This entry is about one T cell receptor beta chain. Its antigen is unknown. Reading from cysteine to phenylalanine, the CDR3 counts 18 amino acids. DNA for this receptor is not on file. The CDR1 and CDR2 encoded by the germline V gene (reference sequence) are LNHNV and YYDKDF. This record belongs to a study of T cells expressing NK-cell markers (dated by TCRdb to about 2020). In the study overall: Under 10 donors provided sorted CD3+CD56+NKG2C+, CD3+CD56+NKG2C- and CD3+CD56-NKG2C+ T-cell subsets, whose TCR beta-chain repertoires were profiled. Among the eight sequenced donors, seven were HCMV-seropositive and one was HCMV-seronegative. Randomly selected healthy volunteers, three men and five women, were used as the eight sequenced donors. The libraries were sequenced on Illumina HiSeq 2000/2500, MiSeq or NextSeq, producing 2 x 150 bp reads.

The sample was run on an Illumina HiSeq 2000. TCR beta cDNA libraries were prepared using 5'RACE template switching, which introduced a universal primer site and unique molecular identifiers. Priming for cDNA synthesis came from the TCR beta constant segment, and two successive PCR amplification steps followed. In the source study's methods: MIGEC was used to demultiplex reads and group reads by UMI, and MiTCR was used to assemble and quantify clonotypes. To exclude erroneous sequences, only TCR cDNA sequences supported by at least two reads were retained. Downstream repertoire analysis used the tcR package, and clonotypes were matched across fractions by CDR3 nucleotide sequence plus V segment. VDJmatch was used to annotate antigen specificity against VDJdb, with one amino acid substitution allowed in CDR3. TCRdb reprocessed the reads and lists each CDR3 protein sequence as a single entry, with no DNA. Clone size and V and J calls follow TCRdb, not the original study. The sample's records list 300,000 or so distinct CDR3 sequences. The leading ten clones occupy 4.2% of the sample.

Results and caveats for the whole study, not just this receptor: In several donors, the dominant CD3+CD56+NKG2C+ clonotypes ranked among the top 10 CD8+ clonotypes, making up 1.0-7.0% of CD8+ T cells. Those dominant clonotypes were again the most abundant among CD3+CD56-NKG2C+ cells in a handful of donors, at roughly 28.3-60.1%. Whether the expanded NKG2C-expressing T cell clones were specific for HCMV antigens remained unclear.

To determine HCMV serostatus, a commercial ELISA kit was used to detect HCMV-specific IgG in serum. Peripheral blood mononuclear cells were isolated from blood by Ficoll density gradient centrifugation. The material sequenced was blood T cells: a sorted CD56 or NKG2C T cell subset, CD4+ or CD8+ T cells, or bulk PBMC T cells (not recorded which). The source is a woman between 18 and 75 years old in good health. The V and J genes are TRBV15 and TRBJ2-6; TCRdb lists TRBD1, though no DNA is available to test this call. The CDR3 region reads CATSSRDRHPSGANVLTF.